The 9 T cell receptor beta chains listed next were all sequenced from one sample in a study of blood T cell repertoires in COVID-19 (dated by TCRdb to the early 2020s). Libraries came from the immunoSEQ multiplex PCR assay. The table comes from immuneACCESS by way of TCRdb, which keeps in-frame sequences with V and J called. Part of the clones is missing from these tables; in studies checked, under half for an unresolved V gene and the rest for unknown reasons. The sample table contains 300,000 to 400,000 clones; only one count was recorded for 90% to 95% of them. Of the sample, roughly 3.9% falls within the top ten clones. The sequenced sample consisted of PBMCs or T cells enriched from blood (not recorded which). The receptor set was obtained from a woman aged 25 to 45 who had been exposed to COVID-19.

The chain joins TRBV4-2 to TRBJ2-5; 15 bases are a match to TRBD2. Trimming cost V 4 bases and J 5 bases; bases outside gene matches: 2. In germline, CDR1 is LGHNA, CDR2 YNFKEQ. This CDR3 is 15 amino acids long. CDR3 DNA sequence: TGTGCCAGCAGCCGGACTAGCGGGGGGGCCGAGACCCAGTACTTC. It codes for CASSRTSGGAETQYF.

This clone occurred once. The CDR3 nucleotides are TGTGCCAGCAGCTTAGCGTACGGACGGGGTCATGAAAAACTGTTTTTT. Residues: CASSLAYGRGHEKLFF. The chain is built from TRBV7-9 and TRBJ1-4; D unclear. The CDR3 has 16 residues. Germline lookup yields CDR1 SEHNR and CDR2 FQNEAQ (reference sequence). The V gene lost 0 bases and the J gene lost 6 bases, with 14 bases spanning the gap.

The gene calls are TRBV5-1 and TRBJ1-1; 8 bases line up with TRBD1. V was pared by 4 bases and J by 1 base, with 6 bases of the junction left unmatched. The CDR3 length is 15 residues. Per the germline V gene, CDR1 is SGHRS and CDR2 is YFSETQ. The CDR3 is CASSISGTGNTEAFF. The CDR3 DNA is TGCGCCAGCAGCATCTCCGGGACAGGGAACACTGAAGCTTTCTTT.

V and J are TRBV18 and TRBJ1-2; 7 bases map to TRBD1. Germline V gene data show CDR1 as KGHSH and CDR2 as LQKENI. The V gene end was trimmed by 1 base and the J gene end by 6 bases; junction bases not matched to a gene: 2. The CDR3 loop spans 13 amino acids. This CDR3 is CASSPQGANGYTF. CDR3 DNA: TGTGCCAGCTCACCACAGGGGGCGAATGGCTACACCTTC.

The V call is TRBV5-4, the J call TRBJ2-1; D perhaps matches TRBD2 (6 bases). Germline CDR1 and CDR2: SGHNT and YYREEE (reference sequence). CDR3 size: 15 residues. Trimming pared 0 bases from V and 4 bases from J, leaving 11 bases between. The CDR3 DNA is TGTGCCAGCAGCTTGGTCGGGCGGGGATACAATGAGCAGTTCTTC. Amino acids: CASSLVGRGYNEQFF. Supplemented by reference TRBV5-4 and TRBJ2-1, the full variable domain reads ETGVTQSPTHLIKTRGQQVTLRCSSQSGHNTVSWYQQALGQGPQFIFQYYREEENGRGNFPPRFSGLQFPNYSSELNVNALELDDSALYLCASSLVGRGYNEQFFGPGTRLTVL.

J is TRBJ2-7 and V is TRBV7-2; TRBD2 is a possible D gene (5 bases). V shed 0 bases and J shed 0 bases, with 9 bases lying between them. Germline V gene sequence: CDR1 SGHTA, CDR2 FQGNSA. The CDR3 has 15 amino acids. Written as DNA, the CDR3 is TGTGCCAGCAGCTTAGCCCTCACTAGCTCCTACGAGCAGTACTTC. Residues: CASSLALTSSYEQYF.

The CDR3 coding sequence is TGCAGCGTCGAGACAGGGGGTAATGGCTACACCTTC. Protein: CSVETGGNGYTF. The V and J genes are TRBV29-1 and TRBJ1-2; TRBD1 aligns across 9 bases. The CDR3 runs to 12 residues. Germline assignment: CDR1 SQVTM and CDR2 ANQGSEA. The J segment lost 6 bases and the V segment lost 6 bases, leaving 5 bases of the junction unmatched.

This chain joins TRBV6-5 and TRBJ1-4, with unresolved D. The V end lost 2 bases, the J end lost 7 bases, and 14 bases lay between the germline ends. There are 15 residues in the CDR3. Germline CDR1 is MNHEY and CDR2 is SVGAGI. CDR3 sequence (DNA): TGTGCCAGCAGTTACAGCCCCGGACGGGGTGAAAAACTGTTTTTT. Translated: CASSYSPGRGEKLFF.

The chain is built from TRBV23-1 and TRBJ1-1; 7 bases align to TRBD1. TRBV23-1 is known as an ORF, though its function is uncertain. The trim removed 5 bases at V and 0 bases at J, leaving 12 bases unmatched. The CDR3 is 17 residues long. CDR3: CASSCMGTEDLNTEAFF. CDR3 nucleotides: TGCGCCAGCAGTTGCATGGGGACAGAGGATTTGAACACTGAAGCTTTCTTT.